This TCR beta chain originates from a study of T-cell memory formation after mild COVID-19. Turning to the study itself: Across donors, TCR clusters were largely donor specific. Study findings and constraints: Clones contracting across day 15 to 85 had a balanced CD4/CD8 profile; later expanding clones leaned CD4+. Certain responding clones were present in pre-infection memory, suggesting participation of cross-reactive memory.

V lost 1 base and J lost 4, with 16 bases in between. The CDR3 extends over 16 amino acids. CDR1 and CDR2 from the germline V gene are SGHTA and FQGNSA. Details on this clonotype: What it binds is unknown.

In TCRdb, the 5' RACE reads were re-called with MiXCR into one record per CDR3 protein. The sample carries approximately 250,000 distinct CDR3 sequences, roughly 17% recorded once. The TCR comes from a man younger than 35 who had mild COVID-19 (a few samples of this study predate the infection). Cell type and time point are not known. This sequence joins TRBV7-2 and TRBJ2-5; D is perhaps TRBD2 (6 bases). The sequencing sample was made of PBMCs or a T cell subset sorted from them (not recorded which). The CDR3 DNA reads TGTGCCAGCAGCTTAGGGACCACACGCGGGGCAGAGACCCAGTACTTC. This codes for CASSLGTTRGAETQYF.